A selection of T cell receptor beta chains follows, all from one sample in a study of cytotoxic CD8 clonotypes in ibrutinib-treated CLL. Clones were read by immunoSEQ multiplex PCR, and TCRdb kept only the in-frame ones, dropping some. This sample carries about 36,000 clones, 71% of them seen once, and the ten largest clones take approximately 15%. This specimen was PBMCs, taken at disease progression, from a patient treated with ibrutinib. These receptors all come from a human donor with chronic lymphocytic leukemia. CDR3s include the opening cysteine and the closing phenylalanine or tryptophan. A D gene is named only where the DNA matches it firmly.

j_gene | d_gene | v_gene | CDR3aa | CDR3nt
TRBJ1-6 | NA | TRBV14 | CASSQINSPLHF | TGTGCCAGCAGCCAAATTAATTCACCCCTCCACTTT
TRBJ2-6 | NA | TRBV10-3 | CAISPQLLPSGANVLTF | TGTGCCATCAGTCCCCAACTCCTACCCTCTGGGGCCAACGTCCTGACTTTC
TRBJ2-7 | TRBD1 | TRBV11-1 | CASSRDRFSYEQYF | TGTGCCAGCAGCCGGGACAGGTTCTCCTACGAGCAGTACTTC
TRBJ1-2 | TRBD1 | TRBV6-1 | CASSLQGANYGYTF | TGTGCCAGCAGTTTACAGGGGGCGAACTATGGCTACACCTTC
TRBJ2-5 | TRBD1 | TRBV2 | CASGQGVWETQYF | TGTGCCAGCGGACAGGGGGTATGGGAGACCCAGTACTTC
TRBJ2-5 | NA | TRBV4-1 | CASSLEVSGYSGQETQYF | TGCGCCAGCAGCCTAGAGGTTTCGGGGTACAGTGGGCAAGAGACCCAGTACTTC
TRBJ2-5 | NA | TRBV4-1 | CASSQEGLPQETQYF | TGCGCCAGCAGCCAAGAAGGACTGCCACAAGAGACCCAGTACTTC
TRBJ2-1 | NA | TRBV5-1 | CASSLAGTGHNEQFF | TGCGCCAGCAGCTTGGCCGGGACGGGCCACAATGAGCAGTTCTTC
TRBJ2-2 | NA | TRBV11-1 | CASSLWAGPNTGELFF | TGTGCCAGCAGCTTATGGGCAGGGCCGAACACCGGGGAGCTGTTTTTT
TRBJ2-7 | TRBD1 | TRBV5-1 | CASSIRDRVLEQYF | TGCGCCAGCAGCATCCGGGACAGGGTCCTCGAGCAGTACTTC